The T cell receptor (beta chain) under discussion was sequenced for a study of T-cell memory formation after mild COVID-19. Study-wide context: Clusters were largely donor specific.

A remark on this clonotype: Its antigen remains unidentified.

Findings of the study overall: Those CD4+ clones that contracted were mainly in CM and EM (CD8+ ones in EMRA).

Trimming removed 3 bases at V and 4 bases at J, with 10 bases between. The CDR3 is 13 amino acids. Per germline, CDR1 MNHEY and CDR2 SVGEGT. A single record per CDR3 protein comes from TCRdb applying MiXCR to the 5' RACE reads. The sample lists approximately 290,000 distinct CDR3 sequences; just under 20% were seen once. The source is a man aged 18 to 29 who had mild COVID-19 (a few samples of this study predate the infection). Cell type and time point are not known. Input material: PBMCs or a T cell subset sorted from them (not recorded which). This chain links TRBV6-2 or TRBV6-3 with TRBJ2-7; D remains unclear. CDR3 sequence (DNA): TGTGCCAGCAGTTATACGGACCAATACGAGCAGTACGTC. Amino acid sequence: CASSYTDQYEQYV.